This passage covers 6 T cell receptor beta chains from one sample sequenced in a study of neurological immune-mediated disorders. TCRdb fed the 5' RACE reads into MiXCR, producing one record per CDR3 protein. This table has tens of thousands of distinct CDR3 sequences, around 9.6% appearing once. As for time point: longitudinal time-point 1 (baseline). The sequenced sample consisted of PBMCs. The receptors were sampled from a man aged 25 to 40 in good health.

This clonotype was seen many times. The rearrangement uses TRBV24-1 and TRBJ2-3; D gene ambiguous. V lost 0 bases and J lost 0, with 12 bases in between. Per the germline V gene, CDR1 is KGHDR and CDR2 is SFDVKD. This CDR3 spans 17 amino acids. CDR3: CATSDLQSSISTDTQYF. As DNA, the CDR3 is TGTGCCACCAGTGATTTGCAGTCCAGCATTAGCACAGATACGCAGTATTTT.

As to this clonotype: A much larger clone differs by one base, so this may be a read error. The V gene is TRBV27, the J gene TRBJ1-5; D remains unclear. CDR1 is MNHEY and CDR2 is SMNVEV in the germline V gene (reference sequence). Trimming pared 6 bases from V and 4 bases from J, leaving 13 bases between. CDR3 length: 14 amino acids. CDR3 sequence reads: CASSGRVRNQPQHF. The DNA of the CDR3 is TGTGCCAGCAGCGGTAGGGTTAGAAATCAGCCCCAGCATTTT.

This clonotype occurred a few times. The CDR3 nucleotides read TGTGCCAGTAGCGTATCTAGCGTTTTTTACGAGCAGTACTTC. This gives the protein CASSVSSVFYEQYF. The chain combines TRBV19 with TRBJ2-7, with D perhaps matching TRBD2 (6 bases). The germline V gene has CDR1 LNHDA and CDR2 SQIVND (reference sequence). The CDR3 sequence is 14 residues long. V lost 6 bases, J lost 4 bases, and 16 bases lay in between.

J is TRBJ1-3 and V is TRBV20-1; maybe TRBD1 (5 bases). The germline V gene encodes CDR1 DFQATT and CDR2 SNEGSKA (reference sequence). Trimming stripped 0 bases from V and 0 bases from J, with 15 bases between. This CDR3 is 17 amino acids long. The CDR3 loop is CSAREWGSTSSGNTIYF. CDR3 DNA sequence: TGCAGTGCTAGAGAGTGGGGCAGCACGAGCTCTGGAAACACCATATATTTT.

This clonotype came up many times. The V gene is TRBV2, the J gene TRBJ2-5; the match to TRBD2 covers 7 bases. With 6 bases clipped from V and 0 bases from J, the junction kept 13 bases outside the gene matches. The CDR3 spans 17 residues. Germline V lookup: CDR1 SNHLY, CDR2 FYNNEI. The chain's CDR3 is CASRRDYDKTYQETQYF. DNA for the CDR3: TGTGCCAGCAGGAGGGACTACGATAAAACCTACCAAGAGACCCAGTACTTC. Looking up the rest from reference TRBV2 and TRBJ2-5 gives the full variable domain: EPEVTQTPSHQVTQMGQEVILRCVPISNHLYFYWYRQILGQKVEFLVSFYNNEISEKSEIFDDQFSVERPDGSNFTLKIRSTKLEDSAMYFCASRRDYDKTYQETQYFGPGTRLLVL.

This clonotype was seen ten or more times. The chain couples TRBV5-1 to TRBJ2-1; 7 bases are shared with TRBD2. The V gene's germline CDR1 is SGHRS and CDR2 YFSETQ. This CDR3 spans 14 amino acids. V was pared by 3 bases and J by 6 bases, with 6 bases of the junction left unmatched. CDR3 residues: CASSYQTSSNEQFF. The CDR3 DNA follows: TGCGCCAGCAGCTATCAGACTAGCTCCAATGAGCAGTTCTTC. The entire variable domain, with the rest obtained from reference TRBV5-1 and TRBJ2-1, is as follows: KAGVTQTPRYLIKTRGQQVTLSCSPISGHRSVSWYQQTPGQGLQFLFEYFSETQRNKGNFPGRFSGRQFSNSRSEMNVSTLELGDSALYLCASSYQTSSNEQFFGPGTRLTVL.